These T cell receptor beta chains were read from a single sample in a study of T cell responses to AZD1222 COVID-19 vaccine. Sequenced by immunoSEQ multiplex PCR; TCRdb stores in-frame clones only, minus some. The table shows over 130,000 clones, with 75% to 95% occurring only once. Specimen: peripheral blood, collected 28 days after the second AZD1222 dose. The receptor source for this set is an adult who received the AZD1222 COVID-19 vaccine. CDR3s include the opening cysteine and the closing phenylalanine or tryptophan. The order of the fields is clone size, D gene, V gene, J gene, CDR3 DNA, CDR3 protein. D genes are given only for firm matches. A clone size is listed for some rows: how often the clone was seen (once, few, many), or a class if it is expanded.

clone_size: .
d_call: TRBD2
v_call: TRBV4-2
j_call: TRBJ2-1
cdr3_nt: TGTGCCAGCAGCCGCATATCTAGCGGGAGGGCTTACAATGAGCAGTTCTTC
cdr3_aa: CASSRISSGRAYNEQFF

clone_size: .
d_call: TRBD1
v_call: TRBV19
j_call: TRBJ2-3
cdr3_nt: TGTGCCAGTAGTAAAGGACAGGGTTTCGGAGAAGATACGCAGTATTTT
cdr3_aa: CASSKGQGFGEDTQYF

clone_size: .
d_call: TRBD2
v_call: TRBV19
j_call: TRBJ2-3
cdr3_nt: TGTGCCTCTTCCCGGCCTAGCGGGACACTCGAGCAGTATTTT
cdr3_aa: CASSRPSGTLEQYF

clone_size: .
d_call: .
v_call: TRBV10-3
j_call: TRBJ1-1
cdr3_nt: TGTGCCATCAGTGTGACTACTCAATACACTGAAGCTTTCTTT
cdr3_aa: CAISVTTQYTEAFF

clone_size: .
d_call: .
v_call: TRBV2
j_call: TRBJ1-5
cdr3_nt: TGTGCCAGCACCGGCGGGGTGAACAATCAGCCCCAGCATTTT
cdr3_aa: CASTGGVNNQPQHF

clone_size: .
d_call: .
v_call: TRBV7-2
j_call: TRBJ2-5
cdr3_nt: TGTGCCAGCAGCCCCGGTGAGCGGCAGACCCAGTACTTC
cdr3_aa: CASSPGERQTQYF

clone_size: .
d_call: .
v_call: TRBV30
j_call: TRBJ2-1
cdr3_nt: TGTGCCTGGCGGAGGGGCCAAGACAATGAGCAGTTCTTC
cdr3_aa: CAWRRGQDNEQFF

clone_size: once
d_call: .
v_call: TRBV30
j_call: TRBJ1-1
cdr3_nt: TGTGCCTGGAGCTGGGGGGGCAGAGGGGGGAACACTGAAGCTTTCTTT
cdr3_aa: CAWSWGGRGGNTEAFF

clone_size: .
d_call: TRBD2
v_call: TRBV6-2/TRBV6-3
j_call: TRBJ2-7
cdr3_nt: TGTGCCAGCAGTTCCGGGACTAGCGGGAGGATCTACGAGCAGTACTTC
cdr3_aa: CASSSGTSGRIYEQYF

clone_size: .
d_call: .
v_call: TRBV5-1
j_call: TRBJ2-3
cdr3_nt: TGCGCCAGCAGCTTGGGGGAGAGCACAGATACGCAGTATTTT
cdr3_aa: CASSLGESTDTQYF

clone_size: .
d_call: .
v_call: TRBV4-1
j_call: TRBJ2-1
cdr3_nt: TGCGCCAGCAGCCAAGACCCAGGGAAAGGTTCCTACAATGAGCAGTTCTTC
cdr3_aa: CASSQDPGKGSYNEQFF

clone_size: .
d_call: .
v_call: TRBV30
j_call: TRBJ1-1
cdr3_nt: TGTGCCTGTGAAAGTGGCCACACTGAAGCTTTCTTT
cdr3_aa: CACESGHTEAFF

clone_size: .
d_call: .
v_call: TRBV7-9
j_call: TRBJ2-1
cdr3_nt: TGTGCAACGATTGGGCAGTCCTACAATGAGCAGTTCTTC
cdr3_aa: CATIGQSYNEQFF

clone_size: few
d_call: TRBD1
v_call: TRBV6-5
j_call: TRBJ1-6
cdr3_nt: TGTGCCAGCAGATCCGGGACAGGGGGGTCACCCCTCCACTTT
cdr3_aa: CASRSGTGGSPLHF

clone_size: .
d_call: TRBD1
v_call: TRBV7-9
j_call: TRBJ1-2
cdr3_nt: TGTGCCAGCAGCTTTGGACCGACAGGGTTAAACTATGGCTACACCTTC
cdr3_aa: CASSFGPTGLNYGYTF

clone_size: .
d_call: .
v_call: TRBV6-5
j_call: TRBJ1-5
cdr3_nt: TGTGCCAGCACGACTACGTGGGGGGACCAGCCCCAGCATTTT
cdr3_aa: CASTTTWGDQPQHF

clone_size: .
d_call: .
v_call: TRBV12-3/TRBV12-4
j_call: TRBJ1-2
cdr3_nt: TGTGCCAGCAGTAATTATGGCTACACCTTC
cdr3_aa: CASSNYGYTF

clone_size: .
d_call: TRBD2
v_call: TRBV2
j_call: TRBJ2-7
cdr3_nt: TGTGCCAGCAAAATATCTCGGGAGGGGAGGGTCTACGAGCAGTACTTC
cdr3_aa: CASKISREGRVYEQYF